Listed here is a single TCR beta chain. Assay: immunoSEQ multiplex PCR; the TCRdb copy retains only in-frame clones and omits some. Of about 400,000 clones listed, about 90% are singletons. V lost 5 bases, J lost 0 bases, and 8 bases lay in between. Germline V gives CDR1 LNHDA, CDR2 SQIVND (reference sequence). There are 14 residues in the CDR3. These data originate in a study of blood T cell repertoires in COVID-19. Study-wide background: The United States, Italy and Spain provided the acute and convalescent COVID-19 samples. PBMCs, B-cell-depleted T cells, or T cells provided the cDNA or gDNA that made up the material.

Participants, about 18 to 90 years old, spanned more than 20 US areas. The chain employs TRBV19 and TRBJ2-4; possible D gene TRBD1, 5 bases. The specimen sequenced was PBMCs or T cells enriched from blood (not recorded which). The sequence derives from a woman younger than 35 with acute COVID-19. CDR3 bases: TGTGCCAGTAGTGACAGCATAGCCAAAAACATTCAGTACTTC. Protein sequence: CASSDSIAKNIQYF.